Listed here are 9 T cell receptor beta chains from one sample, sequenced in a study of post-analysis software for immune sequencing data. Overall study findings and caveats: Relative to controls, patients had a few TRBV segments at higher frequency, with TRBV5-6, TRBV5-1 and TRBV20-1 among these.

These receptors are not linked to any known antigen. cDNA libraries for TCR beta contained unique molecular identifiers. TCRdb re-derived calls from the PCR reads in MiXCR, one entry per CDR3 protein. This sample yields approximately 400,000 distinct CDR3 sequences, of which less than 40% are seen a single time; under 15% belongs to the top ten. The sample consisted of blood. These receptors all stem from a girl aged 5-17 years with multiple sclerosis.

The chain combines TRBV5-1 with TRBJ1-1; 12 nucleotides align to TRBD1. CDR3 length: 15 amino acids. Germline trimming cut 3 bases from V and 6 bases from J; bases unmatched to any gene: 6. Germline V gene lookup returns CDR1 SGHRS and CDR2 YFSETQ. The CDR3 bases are TGCGCCAGCAGCTATCCGGGACAGGGGGCAGCTGAAGCTTTCTTT. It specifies CASSYPGQGAAEAFF.

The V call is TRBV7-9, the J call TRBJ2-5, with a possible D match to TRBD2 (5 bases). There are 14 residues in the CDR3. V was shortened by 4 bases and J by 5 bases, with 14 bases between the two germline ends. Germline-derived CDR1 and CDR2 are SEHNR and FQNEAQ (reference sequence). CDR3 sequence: CASSSPFGEETQYF. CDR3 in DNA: TGTGCCAGCAGCTCCCCTTTTGGGGAGGAGACCCAGTACTTC.

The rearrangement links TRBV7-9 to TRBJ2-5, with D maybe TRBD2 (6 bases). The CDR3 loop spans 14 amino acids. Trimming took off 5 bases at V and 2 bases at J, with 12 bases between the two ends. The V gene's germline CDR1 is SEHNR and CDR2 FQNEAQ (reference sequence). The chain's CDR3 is CASSPGRIQETQYF. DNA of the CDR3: TGTGCCAGCAGCCCAGGGAGGATTCAAGAGACCCAGTACTTC.

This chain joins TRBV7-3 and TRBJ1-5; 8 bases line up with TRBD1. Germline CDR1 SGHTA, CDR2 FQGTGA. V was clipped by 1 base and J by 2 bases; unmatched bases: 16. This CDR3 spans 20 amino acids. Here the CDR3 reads CASSLRGQDRDPGGNQPQHF. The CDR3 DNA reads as TGTGCCAGCAGCTTAAGGGGACAGGACAGGGACCCTGGGGGCAATCAGCCCCAGCATTTT.

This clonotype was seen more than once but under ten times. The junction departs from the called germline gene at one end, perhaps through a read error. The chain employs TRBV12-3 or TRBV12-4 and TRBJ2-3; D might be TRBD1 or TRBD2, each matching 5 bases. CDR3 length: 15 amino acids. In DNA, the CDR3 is TGTGCCAGCAGTTTGCCCCGGGGACGCACAGATACGAAGTATTTT. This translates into CASSLPRGRTDTKYF.

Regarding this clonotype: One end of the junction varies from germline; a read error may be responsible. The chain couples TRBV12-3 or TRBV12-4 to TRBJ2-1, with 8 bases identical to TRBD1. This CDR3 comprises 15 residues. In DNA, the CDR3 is TGTGCCAGCAGTCCGAGGGGCAGGGGGCTTGGGGAGCAGTCCTTC. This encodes CASSPRGRGLGEQSF.

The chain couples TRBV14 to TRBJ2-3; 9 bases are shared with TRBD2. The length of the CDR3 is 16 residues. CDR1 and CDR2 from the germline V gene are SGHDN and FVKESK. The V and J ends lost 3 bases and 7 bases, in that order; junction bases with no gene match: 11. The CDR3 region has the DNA TGTGCCAGCAGCCATTCTAGCGGGGTTCGCCCACATACGCAGTATTTT. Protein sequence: CASSHSSGVRPHTQYF.

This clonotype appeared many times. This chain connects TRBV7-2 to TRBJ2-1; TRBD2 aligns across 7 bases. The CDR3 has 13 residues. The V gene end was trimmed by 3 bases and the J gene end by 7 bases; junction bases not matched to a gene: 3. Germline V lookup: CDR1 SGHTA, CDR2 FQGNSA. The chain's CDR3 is CASSLGGENEQFF. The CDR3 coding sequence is TGTGCCAGCAGCTTGGGGGGGGAGAATGAGCAGTTCTTC.

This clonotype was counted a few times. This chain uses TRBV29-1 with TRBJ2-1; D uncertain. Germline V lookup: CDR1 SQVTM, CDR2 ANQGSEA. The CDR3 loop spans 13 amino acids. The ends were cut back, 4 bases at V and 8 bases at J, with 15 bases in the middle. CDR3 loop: CSVAGRLVDEQFF. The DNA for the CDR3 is TGCAGCGTTGCTGGCAGGTTGGTGGATGAGCAGTTCTTC.